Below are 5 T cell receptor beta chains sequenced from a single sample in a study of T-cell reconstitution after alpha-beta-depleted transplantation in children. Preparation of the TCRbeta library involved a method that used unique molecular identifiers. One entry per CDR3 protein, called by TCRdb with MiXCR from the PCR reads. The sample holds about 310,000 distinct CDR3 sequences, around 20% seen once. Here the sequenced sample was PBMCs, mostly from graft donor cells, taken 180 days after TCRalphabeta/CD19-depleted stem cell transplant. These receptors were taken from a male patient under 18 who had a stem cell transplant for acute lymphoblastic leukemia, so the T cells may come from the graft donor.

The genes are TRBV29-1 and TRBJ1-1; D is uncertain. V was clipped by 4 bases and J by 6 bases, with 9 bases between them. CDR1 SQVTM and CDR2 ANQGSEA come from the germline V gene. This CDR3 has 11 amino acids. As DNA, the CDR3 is TGCAGCGTTGCTTCTACCGCTGAAGCTTTCTTT. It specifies CSVASTAEAFF.

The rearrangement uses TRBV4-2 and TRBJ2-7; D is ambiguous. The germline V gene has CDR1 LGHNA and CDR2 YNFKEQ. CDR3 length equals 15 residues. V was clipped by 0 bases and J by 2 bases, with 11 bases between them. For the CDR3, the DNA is TGTGCCAGCAGCCAAGAAGTGGAGACACCCTACGAGCAGTACTTC. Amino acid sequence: CASSQEVETPYEQYF.

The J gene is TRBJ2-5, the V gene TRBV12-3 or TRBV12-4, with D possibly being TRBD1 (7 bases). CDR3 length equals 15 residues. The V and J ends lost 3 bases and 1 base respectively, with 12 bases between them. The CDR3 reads CASSFPGGSQETQYF. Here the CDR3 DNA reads TGTGCCAGCAGTTTCCCAGGGGGGTCCCAAGAGACCCAGTACTTC.

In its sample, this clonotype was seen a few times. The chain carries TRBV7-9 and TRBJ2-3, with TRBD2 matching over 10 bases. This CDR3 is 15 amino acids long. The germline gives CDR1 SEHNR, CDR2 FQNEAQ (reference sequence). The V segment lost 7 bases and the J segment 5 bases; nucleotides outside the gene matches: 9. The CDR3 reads CASKAGTSVGDTQYF. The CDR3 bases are TGTGCCAGCAAGGCCGGGACTAGCGTCGGAGATACGCAGTATTTT.

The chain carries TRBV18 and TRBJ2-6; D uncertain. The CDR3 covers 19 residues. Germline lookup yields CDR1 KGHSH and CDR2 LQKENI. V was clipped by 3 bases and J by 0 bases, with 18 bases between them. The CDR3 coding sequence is TGTGCCAGCTCACCCTTTCCTGGACGGCGGAGCTCTGGGGCCAACGTCCTGACTTTC. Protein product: CASSPFPGRRSSGANVLTF. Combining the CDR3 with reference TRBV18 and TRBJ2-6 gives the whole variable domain NAGVMQNPRHLVRRRGQEARLRCSPMKGHSHVYWYRQLPEEGLKFMVYLQKENIIDESGMPKERFSAEFPKEGPSILRIQQVVRGDSAAYFCASSPFPGRRSSGANVLTFGAGSRLTVL.